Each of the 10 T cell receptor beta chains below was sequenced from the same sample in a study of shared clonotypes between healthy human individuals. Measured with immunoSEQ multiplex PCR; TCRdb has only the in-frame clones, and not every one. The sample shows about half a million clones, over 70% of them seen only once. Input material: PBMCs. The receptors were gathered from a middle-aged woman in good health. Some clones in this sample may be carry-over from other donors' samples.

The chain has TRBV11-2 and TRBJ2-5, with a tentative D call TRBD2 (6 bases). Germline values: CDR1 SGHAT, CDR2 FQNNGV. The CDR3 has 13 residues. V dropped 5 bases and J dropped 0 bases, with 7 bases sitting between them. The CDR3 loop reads CASSAGYQETQYF. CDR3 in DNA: TGTGCCAGCAGCGCGGGGTACCAAGAGACCCAGTACTTC.

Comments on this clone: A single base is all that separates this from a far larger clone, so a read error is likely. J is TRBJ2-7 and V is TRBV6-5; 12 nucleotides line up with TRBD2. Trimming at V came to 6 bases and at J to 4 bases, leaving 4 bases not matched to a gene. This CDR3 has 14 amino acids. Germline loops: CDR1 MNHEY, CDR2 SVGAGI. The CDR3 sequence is CASSPTSGSYEQYF. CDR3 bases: TGTGCCAGCAGCCCGACTAGCGGGAGTTACGAGCAGTACTTC.

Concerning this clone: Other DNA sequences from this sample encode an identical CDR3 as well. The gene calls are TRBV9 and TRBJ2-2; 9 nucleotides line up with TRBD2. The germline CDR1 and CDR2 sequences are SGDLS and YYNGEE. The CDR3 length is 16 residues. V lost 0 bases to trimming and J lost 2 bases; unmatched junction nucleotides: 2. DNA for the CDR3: TGTGCCAGCAGCGTAGGTCTAGCGGGAAACACCGGGGAGCTGTTTTTT. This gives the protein CASSVGLAGNTGELFF.

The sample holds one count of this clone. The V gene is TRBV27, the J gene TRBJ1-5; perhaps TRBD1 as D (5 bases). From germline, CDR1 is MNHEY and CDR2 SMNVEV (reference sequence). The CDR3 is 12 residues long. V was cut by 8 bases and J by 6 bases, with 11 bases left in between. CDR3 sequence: CASRQGVQPQHF. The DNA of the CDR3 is TGTGCCAGCCGTCAGGGAGTTCAGCCCCAGCATTTT.

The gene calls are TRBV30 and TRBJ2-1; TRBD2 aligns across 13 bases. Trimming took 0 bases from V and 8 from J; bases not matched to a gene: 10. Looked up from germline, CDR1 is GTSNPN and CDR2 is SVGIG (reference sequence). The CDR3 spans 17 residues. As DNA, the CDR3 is TGTGCCTGGAGTGTACGTTCCGGACTAGCGGGAGCCGATGAGCAGTTCTTC. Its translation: CAWSVRSGLAGADEQFF.

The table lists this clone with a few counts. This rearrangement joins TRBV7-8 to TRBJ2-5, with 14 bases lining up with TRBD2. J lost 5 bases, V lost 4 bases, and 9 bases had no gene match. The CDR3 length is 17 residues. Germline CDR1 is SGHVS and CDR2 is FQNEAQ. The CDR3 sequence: CASSYRRLAGGVETQYF. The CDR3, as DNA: TGTGCCAGCAGCTACCGCCGACTAGCGGGAGGGGTGGAGACCCAGTACTTC. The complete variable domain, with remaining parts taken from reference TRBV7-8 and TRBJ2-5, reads GAGVSQSPRYKVAKRGQDVALRCDPISGHVSLFWYQQALGQGPEFLTYFQNEAQLDKSGLPSDRFFAERPEGSVSTLKIQRTQQEDSAVYLCASSYRRLAGGVETQYFGPGTRLLVL.

The CDR3 protein is CASGTDRRSEKLFF. The CDR3 coding sequence is TGTGCCAGCGGGACCGACAGGCGAAGTGAAAAACTGTTTTTT. The chain employs TRBV27 and TRBJ1-4; a weak D match, TRBD1 (6 bases). The CDR3 consists of 14 residues. V was shortened by 8 bases and J by 7 bases, with 17 bases between the two germline ends. Germline CDR1 is MNHEY and CDR2 is SMNVEV (reference sequence). The complete variable domain, with remaining parts taken from reference TRBV27 and TRBJ1-4, reads EAQVTQNPRYLITVTGKKLTVTCSQNMNHEYMSWYRQDPGLGLRQIYYSMNVEVTDKGDVPEGYKVSRKEKRNFPLILESPSPNQTSLYFCASGTDRRSEKLFFGSGTQLSVL.

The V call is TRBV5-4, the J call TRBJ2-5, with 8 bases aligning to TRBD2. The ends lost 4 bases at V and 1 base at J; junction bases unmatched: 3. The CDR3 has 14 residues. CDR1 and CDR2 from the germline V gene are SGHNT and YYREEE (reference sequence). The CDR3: CASSQGTSQETQYF. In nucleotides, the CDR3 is TGTGCCAGCAGCCAAGGGACTAGCCAAGAGACCCAGTACTTC.

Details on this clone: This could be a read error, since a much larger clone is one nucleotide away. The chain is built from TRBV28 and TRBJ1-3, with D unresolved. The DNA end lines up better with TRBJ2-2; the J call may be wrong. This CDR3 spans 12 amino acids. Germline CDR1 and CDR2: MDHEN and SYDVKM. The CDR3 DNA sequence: TGTGCCAGCACCATCTTCGCCAGGGAGCTGTTTTTT. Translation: CASTIFARELFF.

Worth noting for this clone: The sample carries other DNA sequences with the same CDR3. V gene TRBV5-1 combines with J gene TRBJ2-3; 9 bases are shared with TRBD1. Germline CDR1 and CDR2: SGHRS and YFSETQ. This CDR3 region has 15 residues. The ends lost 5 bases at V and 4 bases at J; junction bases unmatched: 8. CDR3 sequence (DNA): TGCGCCAGCAGTTCGGGACAGGGAGTTTCAGATACGCAGTATTTT. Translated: CASSSGQGVSDTQYF.